A single T cell receptor (beta chain) is shown here with its context. Its antigen is not identified. The sample is drawn from a study of cytomegalovirus exposure and HLA in healthy donors. The study, taken as a whole, reports: Sequencing artifact likely explains a cluster of highly shared sequence variants. Among donors in an Asian-associated ancestry cluster, a later analysis reportedly found fewer N-insertions than the roughly 610-donor mean.

The germline CDR1 and CDR2 sequences are SNHLY and FYNNEI. This CDR3 is built from 14 residues. Trimming stripped 8 bases from V and 0 bases from J, with 14 bases between. Healthy people donating bone marrow made up the donors. The study sampled nominally healthy donors, though unrecorded immune exposures were likely. PCR amplification relied on 60 Vbeta primers (plus 13 Jbeta primers). Profiling relied on immunoSEQ multiplex PCR, and the TCRdb table lists in-frame clones only, not all of them. The table has 130,000 to 150,000 clones, roughly 76% seen once. The origin of this receptor is a human donor in good health. The sequenced sample was PBMCs. The rearrangement joins TRBV2 to TRBJ2-7, with D perhaps TRBD1 (5 bases). DNA of the CDR3: TGTGCCAGCCTCGATGTAGGGGACTCCTACGAGCAGTACTTC. Protein product: CASLDVGDSYEQYF.